This T cell receptor beta chain was identified in a study of blood T cell repertoires in COVID-19. Study-level information: Samples representing acute and convalescent COVID-19 were sourced from the United States, Italy and Spain. Nucleic acid was either cDNA or gDNA, and it came from T cells, B-cell-depleted T cells, or PBMCs.

In the source study's methods: The authors estimated nucleated cell counts from reference gene primer amplification. Only in-frame clones appear in the TCRdb table, and some are missing; sequencing was by immunoSEQ multiplex PCR. V and J calls and clone size are copied from that table; D and trimming were computed from the DNA. This repertoire shows some 87,000 clones, 75% to 90% found once; its top ten account for less than 15%. The origin of this receptor is a human donor in a cohort sampled during active COVID-19. Sequencing was performed on peripheral blood.

The CDR3 here is CASSTTSKVPDTQYF. The DNA for the CDR3 is TGTGCCAGCAGTACTACGTCCAAGGTGCCAGATACGCAGTATTTT. This chain uses TRBV28 with TRBJ2-3; D is uncertain. Germline V gene lookup returns CDR1 MDHEN and CDR2 SYDVKM. CDR3 length: 15 amino acids. The ends were cut back, 5 bases at V and 4 bases at J, with 16 bases in the middle.